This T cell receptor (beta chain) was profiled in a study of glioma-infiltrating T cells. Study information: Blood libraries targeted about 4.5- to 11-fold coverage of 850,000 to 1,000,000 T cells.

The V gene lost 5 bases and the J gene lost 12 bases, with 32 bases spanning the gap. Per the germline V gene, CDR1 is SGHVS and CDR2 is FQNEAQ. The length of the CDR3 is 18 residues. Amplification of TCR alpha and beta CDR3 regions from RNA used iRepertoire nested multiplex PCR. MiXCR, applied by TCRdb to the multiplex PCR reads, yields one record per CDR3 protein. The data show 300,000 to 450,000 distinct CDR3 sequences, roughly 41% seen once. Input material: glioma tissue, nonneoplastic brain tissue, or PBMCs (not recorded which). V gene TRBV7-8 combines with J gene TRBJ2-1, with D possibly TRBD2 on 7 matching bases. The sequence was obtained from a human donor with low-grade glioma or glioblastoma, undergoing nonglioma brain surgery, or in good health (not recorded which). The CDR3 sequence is CASSTLPMAGVKGDGQFF. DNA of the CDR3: TGTGCCAGCAGCACACTACCCATGGCGGGAGTAAAGGGGGATGGGCAGTTCTTC.